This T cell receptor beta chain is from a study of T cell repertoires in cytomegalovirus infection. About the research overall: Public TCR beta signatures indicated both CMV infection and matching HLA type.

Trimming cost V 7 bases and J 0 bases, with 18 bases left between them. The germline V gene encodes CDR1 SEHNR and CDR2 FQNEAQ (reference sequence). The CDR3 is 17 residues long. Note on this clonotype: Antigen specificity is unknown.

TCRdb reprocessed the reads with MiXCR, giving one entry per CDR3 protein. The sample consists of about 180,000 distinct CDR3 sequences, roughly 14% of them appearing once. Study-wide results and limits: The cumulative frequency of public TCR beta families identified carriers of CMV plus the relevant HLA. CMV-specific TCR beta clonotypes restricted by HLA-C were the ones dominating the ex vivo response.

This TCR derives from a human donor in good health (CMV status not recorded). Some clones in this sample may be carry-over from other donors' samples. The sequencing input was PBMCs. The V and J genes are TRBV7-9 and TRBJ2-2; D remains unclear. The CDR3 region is CASTPRSDKPNTGELFF. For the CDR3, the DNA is TGTGCCAGCACCCCCAGGAGCGACAAGCCGAACACCGGGGAGCTGTTTTTT. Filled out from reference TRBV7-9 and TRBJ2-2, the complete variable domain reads DTGVSQNPRHKITKRGQNVTFRCDPISEHNRLYWYRQTLGQGPEFLTYFQNEAQLEKSRLLSDRFSAERPKGSFSTLEIQRTEQGDSAMYLCASTPRSDKPNTGELFFGEGSRLTVL.